One and the same sample provided the 27 T cell receptor beta chains below, sequenced in a study of human T cells and chemical hapten exposure. Time point here: pre-sensitization, week 0. Stated treatment: therapeutic diphenylcyclopropenone sensitization with weekly scalp DPC. TCRdb itself ran the RACE reads through MiXCR, one entry per CDR3 protein. Here the sample spans about 350,000 distinct CDR3 sequences, approximately 5% being singletons. Sequencing used whole blood, obtained in connection with sensitization to the hapten diphenylcyclopropenone (DPC). All receptors derive from a woman younger than 30 with alopecia areata. Some clones in this sample may be carry-over from other donors' samples.

The table lists this clonotype with a few counts. This chain joins TRBV4-3 and TRBJ2-5; 10 bases align to TRBD2. The CDR3 runs 15 residues. The V segment lost 4 bases and the J segment 2 bases; nucleotides outside the gene matches: 4. Germline V gene lookup returns CDR1 LGHNA and CDR2 YSLEER. CDR3 coding DNA: TGCGCCAGCAGCCCCATAGCGGGGGGTCAAGAGACCCAGTACTTC. This gives the protein CASSPIAGGQETQYF.

This rearrangement joins TRBV15 to TRBJ1-6; D gene uncertain. The CDR3 has 14 residues. Per germline, CDR1 LNHNV and CDR2 YYDKDF (reference sequence). V shed 0 bases and J shed 9 bases, with 9 bases lying between them. CDR3 region: CATSRDGSASPLHF. The CDR3 region has the DNA TGTGCCACCAGCAGAGATGGGTCTGCTTCACCCCTCCACTTT.

The table lists this clonotype with a few counts. This sequence joins TRBV10-3 and TRBJ2-2; 7 bases match TRBD2. Germline-derived CDR1 and CDR2 are ENHRY and SYGVKD. This CDR3 spans 18 amino acids. The V segment lost 0 bases and the J segment 5 bases; nucleotides outside the gene matches: 12. The CDR3 loop reads CAISESGGSSFGTGELFF. DNA of the CDR3: TGTGCCATCAGTGAGTCGGGAGGGTCGAGTTTTGGTACCGGGGAGCTGTTTTTT.

Many counts were recorded for this clonotype. V gene TRBV6-6 combines with J gene TRBJ2-2; D not resolved. The ends were cut back, 6 bases at V and 5 bases at J, with 7 bases in the middle. CDR1 MNHNY and CDR2 SVGAGI come from the germline V gene (reference sequence). CDR3 length: 12 residues. The CDR3 protein is CASSRTTGELFF. CDR3 nucleotides: TGTGCCAGCAGCCGAACTACCGGGGAGCTGTTTTTT.

This clonotype was seen once. CDR3 bases: TGTGCCACCAGCAGAAACAGGGACGGCCAAGAGACCCAGTACTTC. This encodes CATSRNRDGQETQYF. The chain is built from TRBV15 and TRBJ2-5; maybe TRBD1 (6 bases). There are 15 residues in the CDR3. Between the trimmed V and J ends, which lost 2 bases and 1 base, there was a span of 11 bases. CDR1 LNHNV and CDR2 YYDKDF come from the germline V gene (reference sequence).

This clonotype was counted a few times. In DNA, the CDR3 is TGTGCCAGCAGTGAATGGCAGCTATCGAACACCGGGGAGCTGTTTTTT. Its translation: CASSEWQLSNTGELFF. V is TRBV2 and J is TRBJ2-2; D is unresolved. This CDR3 contains 16 residues. V lost 2 bases and J 0 bases, leaving 10 bases between the germline ends. Germline loops: CDR1 SNHLY, CDR2 FYNNEI.

This clonotype was observed a handful of times. CDR3 region: CASSLVLSSPQFF. The DNA of the CDR3 is TGTGCCAGCAGCTTAGTTCTCTCATCCCCGCAGTTCTTC. This rearrangement joins TRBV7-3 to TRBJ2-1; D is ambiguous. The CDR3 covers 13 residues. Germline lookup yields CDR1 SGHTA and CDR2 FQGTGA. The V and J ends lost 2 bases and 12 bases respectively, with 14 bases between them.

This clonotype was seen repeatedly, ten times or more. The genes are TRBV12-3 or TRBV12-4 and TRBJ1-2; TRBD1 is a possible D gene (5 bases). The V gene lost 3 bases and the J gene lost 6 bases, with 20 bases spanning the gap. This CDR3 comprises 16 residues. The CDR3, as DNA: TGTGCCAGCAGTTTTTTCAGGGTCCCACTAAGGGATGGCTACACCTTC. Protein sequence: CASSFFRVPLRDGYTF.

This clonotype showed up many times. The chain combines TRBV9 with TRBJ2-5; 11 positions agree with TRBD2. V shed 2 bases, J shed 5 bases, and the junction held 11 bases outside the gene matches. CDR3 length: 17 residues. The germline V gene has CDR1 SGDLS and CDR2 YYNGEE. The CDR3 here is CASSVAGLAGGGETQYF. The CDR3 DNA sequence: TGTGCCAGCAGCGTTGCGGGGCTAGCGGGGGGAGGTGAGACCCAGTACTTC. Combining the CDR3 with reference TRBV9 and TRBJ2-5 gives the whole variable domain DSGVTQTPKHLITATGQRVTLRCSPRSGDLSVYWYQQSLDQGLQFLIQYYNGEERAKGNILERFSAQQFPDLHSELNLSSLELGDSALYFCASSVAGLAGGGETQYFGPGTRLLVL.

This clonotype came up many times. The chain combines TRBV9 with TRBJ1-6; no clear D. V was trimmed by 1 base and J by 6 bases, leaving 8 bases between them. Germline V CDR1 and CDR2: SGDLS, YYNGEE. The CDR3 has 14 residues. For the CDR3, the DNA is TGTGCCAGCAGCGTATCCAGCCTTAATTCACCCCTCCACTTT. This translates into CASSVSSLNSPLHF.

This clonotype was picked up many times. The chain has TRBV12-3 or TRBV12-4 and TRBJ2-1, with 11 positions matching TRBD2. CDR3 length: 12 residues. After removal of 5 bases from V and 16 bases from J, the junction contained 7 bases not matched to a gene. The CDR3, as DNA: TGTGCCAGCAGTCCACTAGCGGGGGAGATATTCTTC. Amino acid sequence: CASSPLAGEIFF.

The V gene is TRBV12-3 or TRBV12-4, the J gene TRBJ1-4; D gene ambiguous. V lost 4 bases to trimming and J lost 0 bases, with 12 bases between them. The CDR3 consists of 16 residues. The CDR3 bases are TGTGCCAGCAGTTACTCCTCGACCTCAACTAATGAAAAACTGTTTTTT. Its translation: CASSYSSTSTNEKLFF.

This clonotype was recorded many times. Germline is not matched at one junction end, which may reflect a read error. The CDR3 sequence: CASTSTRTSGAHF. CDR3 in DNA: TGTGCCAGCACCTCTACGAGGACTAGCGGGGCCCATTTT. V and J are TRBV6-5 and TRBJ2-3; 12 bases map to TRBD2. The CDR3 extends over 13 amino acids. Germline V gene lookup returns CDR1 MNHEY and CDR2 SVGAGI.

The chain combines TRBV15 with TRBJ2-1; 7 bases are shared with TRBD2. The V gene's germline CDR1 is LNHNV and CDR2 YYDKDF (reference sequence). Trimming removed 8 bases from V and 0 bases from J; junction bases left unmatched: 4. This CDR3 comprises 14 residues. CDR3: CATVGGSSYNEQFF. The CDR3 region has the DNA TGTGCCACCGTGGGGGGGAGCTCCTACAATGAGCAGTTCTTC.

This clonotype has more than one count but fewer than ten. This sequence joins TRBV20-1 and TRBJ2-7; no reliable D call. V was clipped by 6 bases and J by 4 bases, with 13 bases between them. The V gene's germline CDR1 is DFQATT and CDR2 SNEGSKA (reference sequence). CDR3 length: 12 residues. The CDR3 spells CSAEGSEYEQYF. DNA of the CDR3: TGCAGTGCCGAAGGGTCAGAATACGAGCAGTACTTC.

The rearrangement joins TRBV29-1 to TRBJ2-7, with D perhaps TRBD2 (7 bases). CDR3 length: 13 amino acids. Trimming cost V 4 bases and J 5 bases, with 15 bases left between them. The germline CDR1 and CDR2 sequences are SQVTM and ANQGSEA. The CDR3 region is CSVGTAGFDEQYF. The CDR3 DNA reads as TGCAGCGTTGGGACAGCGGGGTTCGACGAGCAGTACTTC.

V and J are TRBV2 and TRBJ2-7; D unresolved. The CDR3 is 13 residues long. The germline V and J ends were trimmed by 9 bases and 2 bases, with 14 bases remaining between them. Looked up from germline, CDR1 is SNHLY and CDR2 is FYNNEI. The CDR3 DNA is TGTGCCAGATCTAATGGCAGTCCCTACGAGCAGTACTTC. It specifies CARSNGSPYEQYF.

J is TRBJ2-5 and V is TRBV28; D unresolved. Germline CDR1 is MDHEN and CDR2 is SYDVKM. CDR3 length: 16 residues. The V end lost 1 base, the J end lost 4 bases, and 16 bases lay between the germline ends. The CDR3 spells CASSLSRSNWGETQYF. The CDR3 bases are TGTGCCAGCAGTTTATCCCGGTCGAACTGGGGAGAGACCCAGTACTTC.

This clonotype was observed many times. The chain has TRBV3-1 and TRBJ1-2; D is unresolved. Between the trimmed V and J ends, which lost 1 base and 4 bases, there was a span of 7 bases. Germline CDR1 LGHDT, CDR2 YNNKEL (reference sequence). CDR3 length: 13 amino acids. The CDR3 is CASSQGAFYGYTF. CDR3 DNA sequence: TGTGCCAGCAGCCAAGGGGCTTTCTATGGCTACACCTTC.

In this sample, this clonotype turned up many times. The chain employs TRBV5-4 and TRBJ1-1; possibly TRBD1 for D (6 bases). CDR1 and CDR2 from the germline V gene are SGHNT and YYREEE (reference sequence). The CDR3 consists of 15 residues. V shed 4 bases and J shed 1 base, with 14 bases lying between them. The CDR3 sequence is CASSGGGSRNTEAFF. In nucleotides, the CDR3 is TGTGCCAGCAGCGGAGGGGGGTCCAGGAACACTGAAGCTTTCTTT.

This clonotype was seen a handful of times. The V and J genes are TRBV12-3 or TRBV12-4 and TRBJ2-6, with D unclear. This CDR3 comprises 15 residues. The V and J ends lost 8 bases and 0 bases respectively, with 11 bases between them. The DNA of the CDR3 is TGTGCCAGCCAACCTTCCGGCTCTGGGGCCAACGTCCTGACTTTC. This translates into CASQPSGSGANVLTF.

This clonotype was seen repeatedly, ten times or more. J is TRBJ1-5 and V is TRBV6-1, with D perhaps matching TRBD1 (5 bases). Germline-derived CDR1 and CDR2 are MNHNS and SASEGT. CDR3 length: 13 amino acids. With 3 bases removed from V and 4 bases from J, the gap between germline ends came to 7 bases. CDR3 loop: CASSETANQPQHF. The CDR3 region has the DNA TGTGCCAGCAGTGAGACAGCTAATCAGCCCCAGCATTTT.

This clonotype was seen a handful of times. This chain connects TRBV28 to TRBJ2-1; 13 positions match TRBD2. This CDR3 region has 15 residues. V shed 6 bases, J shed 6 bases, and the junction held 5 bases outside the gene matches. Germline CDR1 is MDHEN and CDR2 is SYDVKM. The chain's CDR3 is CASSPRTSGGNEQFF. The CDR3 bases are TGTGCCAGCAGCCCCCGGACTAGCGGGGGCAATGAGCAGTTCTTC.

This clonotype was detected ten times or more. V usage is TRBV4-3 and J usage is TRBJ1-2, with 8 bases that match TRBD1. The CDR3 is made up of 18 amino acids. With 0 bases clipped from V and 7 bases from J, the junction kept 16 bases outside the gene matches. Germline V gene data show CDR1 as LGHNA and CDR2 as YSLEER. In DNA form, the CDR3 reads TGCGCCAGCAGCCAAGATGGAGAACCGGGACAGGCGTCTTTTGGCTACACCTTC. This sequence encodes CASSQDGEPGQASFGYTF.

This sequence joins TRBV7-2 and TRBJ1-4; maybe TRBD1 (5 bases). Between the trimmed V and J ends, which lost 1 base and 4 bases, there was a span of 13 bases. CDR3 size: 16 residues. In germline, CDR1 is SGHTA, CDR2 FQGNSA. The CDR3 DNA is TGTGCCAGCAGCTTAGGGCCGGGGCAGGATAATGAAAAACTGTTTTTT. Protein: CASSLGPGQDNEKLFF.

This clonotype was recorded many times. This rearrangement joins TRBV21-1 to TRBJ1-1; TRBD1, the table's D call, lacks a check against the DNA. TRBV21-1 corresponds to a pseudogene. CDR3 length: 16 residues. The chain's CDR3 is CASSKGQGPQVTEAFF. The CDR3 DNA is TGTGCCAGCAGCAAAGGGCAGGGGCCGCAAGTGACTGAAGCTTTCTTT.

The chain recombines TRBV24-1 with TRBJ2-5, with 7 nucleotides matching TRBD2. V dropped 1 base and J dropped 2; count of bases not matched to a gene: 6. The CDR3 has 16 amino acids. The germline gives CDR1 KGHDR, CDR2 SFDVKD. The CDR3 nucleotides are TGTGCCACCAGTGATTTAGGGCGGGGGACGCAAGAGACCCAGTACTTC. Encoded protein: CATSDLGRGTQETQYF.